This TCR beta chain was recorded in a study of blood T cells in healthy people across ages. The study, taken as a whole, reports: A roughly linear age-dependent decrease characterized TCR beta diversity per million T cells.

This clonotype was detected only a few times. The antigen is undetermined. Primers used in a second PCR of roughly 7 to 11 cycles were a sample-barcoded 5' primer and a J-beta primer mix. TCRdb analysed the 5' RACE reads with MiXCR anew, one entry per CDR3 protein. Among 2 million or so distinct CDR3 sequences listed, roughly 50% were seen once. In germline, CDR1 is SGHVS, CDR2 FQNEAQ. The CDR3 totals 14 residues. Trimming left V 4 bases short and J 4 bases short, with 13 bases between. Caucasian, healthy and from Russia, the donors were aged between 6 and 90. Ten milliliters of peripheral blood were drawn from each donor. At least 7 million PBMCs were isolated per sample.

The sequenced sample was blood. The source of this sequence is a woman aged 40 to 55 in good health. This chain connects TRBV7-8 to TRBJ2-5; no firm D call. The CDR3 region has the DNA TGTGCCAGCAGCTCCCGGGTCGTTCGAGAGACCCAGTACTTC. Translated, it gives CASSSRVVRETQYF.